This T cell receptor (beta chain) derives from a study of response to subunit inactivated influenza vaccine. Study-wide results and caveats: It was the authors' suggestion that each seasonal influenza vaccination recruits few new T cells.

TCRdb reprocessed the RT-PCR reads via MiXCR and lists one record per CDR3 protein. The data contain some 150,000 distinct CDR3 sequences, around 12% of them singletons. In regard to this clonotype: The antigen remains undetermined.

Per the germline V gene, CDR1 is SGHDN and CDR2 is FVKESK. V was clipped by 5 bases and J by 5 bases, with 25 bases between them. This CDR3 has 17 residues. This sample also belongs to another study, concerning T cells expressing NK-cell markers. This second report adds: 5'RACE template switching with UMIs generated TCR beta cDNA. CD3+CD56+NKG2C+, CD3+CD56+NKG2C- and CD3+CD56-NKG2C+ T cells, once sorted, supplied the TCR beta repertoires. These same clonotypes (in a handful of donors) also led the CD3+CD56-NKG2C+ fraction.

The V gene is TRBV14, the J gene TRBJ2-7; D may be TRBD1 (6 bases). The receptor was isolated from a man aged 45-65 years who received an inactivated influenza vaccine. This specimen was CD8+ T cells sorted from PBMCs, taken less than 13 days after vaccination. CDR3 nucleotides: TGTGCCAGCAGCTCCAAGTGGCGAGGACAGACGGTCGACGAGCAGTACTTC. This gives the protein CASSSKWRGQTVDEQYF.